A selection of T cell receptor beta chains follows, all from one sample in a study of blood T cell repertoires in COVID-19. Sequencing was performed with immunoSEQ multiplex PCR; in TCRdb, only in-frame clones are kept and a portion is missing. The top ten hold 7% to 10% of the sample, which has tens of thousands of clones, 90% seen once. Sequencing used peripheral blood. The receptors stem from a woman of 80 years or more with active COVID-19. CDR3s leave out the opening cysteine and the closing phenylalanine or tryptophan. The order of the fields is J gene, V gene, CDR3 protein.

j_call: TRBJ2-1; v_call: TRBV30; cdr3_aa: AWRTPGLAQEQF
j_call: TRBJ1-1; v_call: TRBV5-1; cdr3_aa: ASSLGTGGNTEAF
j_call: TRBJ2-5; v_call: TRBV5-1; cdr3_aa: ASRPYRDEETQY
j_call: TRBJ1-3; v_call: TRBV7-6; cdr3_aa: ASSLESRDRAGNTIY
j_call: TRBJ2-3; v_call: TRBV5-4; cdr3_aa: ASSPERTSGTDTQY
j_call: TRBJ2-7; v_call: TRBV7-8; cdr3_aa: ASSRAAGFMYEQY
j_call: TRBJ2-3; v_call: TRBV5-4; cdr3_aa: ASSFGQIRDTQY
j_call: TRBJ1-1; v_call: TRBV4-2; cdr3_aa: ASSQAQGRWVLNTEAF
j_call: TRBJ1-1; v_call: TRBV11-2; cdr3_aa: ASSLSGVNTEAF
j_call: TRBJ2-7; v_call: TRBV4-1; cdr3_aa: ASPTRDPSSYEQY
j_call: TRBJ1-1; v_call: TRBV5-6; cdr3_aa: ASSLGTLNTEAF
j_call: TRBJ2-5; v_call: TRBV21-1; cdr3_aa: ASSAEEGGTETQY
j_call: TRBJ1-5; v_call: TRBV7-8; cdr3_aa: ASSLAGAAGNNQPQH
j_call: TRBJ2-1; v_call: TRBV6-5; cdr3_aa: ASTGGASEQF
j_call: TRBJ2-6; v_call: TRBV11-2; cdr3_aa: ASERQSSGANVLT
j_call: TRBJ2-7; v_call: TRBV21-1; cdr3_aa: ASSKPSGQASAYEQY
j_call: TRBJ1-4; v_call: TRBV4-2; cdr3_aa: ASSHESYSNEKLF
j_call: TRBJ2-4; v_call: TRBV5-4; cdr3_aa: ASRVAGGQENIQY
j_call: TRBJ1-1; v_call: TRBV9; cdr3_aa: ASREREDTEAF
j_call: TRBJ2-1; v_call: TRBV5-4; cdr3_aa: ASSTLGQGANEQF
j_call: TRBJ2-7; v_call: TRBV11-2; cdr3_aa: ASSLAAGGAFSYEQY
j_call: TRBJ1-2; v_call: TRBV2; cdr3_aa: ASSEAGGLDGYT
j_call: TRBJ2-7; v_call: TRBV7-2; cdr3_aa: ASSLGSPSSYEQY
j_call: TRBJ1-1; v_call: TRBV19; cdr3_aa: ASSIEGRTRGAEAF
j_call: TRBJ1-2; v_call: TRBV10-3; cdr3_aa: AISDSDSNYGYT
j_call: TRBJ2-2; v_call: TRBV2; cdr3_aa: ASSEDGHTGELF
j_call: TRBJ2-7; v_call: TRBV6-2/TRBV6-3; cdr3_aa: ASSYSNSYGSSYEQY
j_call: TRBJ2-7; v_call: TRBV7-8; cdr3_aa: ASSLRGLSYEQY
j_call: TRBJ2-3; v_call: TRBV10-1; cdr3_aa: ASSEGGSPDTQY
j_call: TRBJ2-5; v_call: TRBV18; cdr3_aa: ASSPTGRETQY
j_call: TRBJ1-6; v_call: TRBV4-1; cdr3_aa: ASSQERGGLGNSPLH
j_call: TRBJ2-7; v_call: TRBV13; cdr3_aa: ASSSGYYEQY
j_call: TRBJ2-5; v_call: TRBV3-1/TRBV3-2; cdr3_aa: ASSQGDFRGDTKETQY
j_call: TRBJ1-5; v_call: TRBV28; cdr3_aa: ASRVGQGDQPQH
j_call: TRBJ2-1; v_call: TRBV7-9; cdr3_aa: ASSLGLAGPITYNEQF
j_call: TRBJ1-1; v_call: TRBV5-1; cdr3_aa: ASSLVSVNTEAF
j_call: TRBJ1-6; v_call: TRBV3-1/TRBV3-2; cdr3_aa: ASSHGGLGVNSPLH
j_call: TRBJ1-3; v_call: TRBV3-1/TRBV3-2; cdr3_aa: ASSQDLPYLGNTIY
j_call: TRBJ1-2; v_call: TRBV5-4; cdr3_aa: ASSKFRDTSIYGYT
j_call: TRBJ1-6; v_call: TRBV28; cdr3_aa: ASTRGSSNSPLH
j_call: TRBJ2-5; v_call: TRBV2; cdr3_aa: ATRDRGQTQY
j_call: TRBJ2-7; v_call: TRBV6-5; cdr3_aa: ASRLGQGDYEQY
j_call: TRBJ1-6; v_call: TRBV28; cdr3_aa: ASSLPRTGGYSPLH
j_call: TRBJ2-3; v_call: TRBV5-1; cdr3_aa: ASSSRGADTQY
j_call: TRBJ2-7; v_call: TRBV27; cdr3_aa: ASRIPAGGPHEQY
j_call: TRBJ1-2; v_call: TRBV28; cdr3_aa: ASSWGLLYGYT
j_call: TRBJ1-2; v_call: TRBV6-5; cdr3_aa: ASSTNSGGNGYT
j_call: TRBJ1-4; v_call: TRBV3-1/TRBV3-2; cdr3_aa: ASSQGGQGDEKLF
j_call: TRBJ2-7; v_call: TRBV7-9; cdr3_aa: ASSLYYGAEREHEQY
j_call: TRBJ2-5; v_call: TRBV2; cdr3_aa: ASSEVARLQETQY
j_call: TRBJ2-6; v_call: TRBV19; cdr3_aa: ASSRTGEEANVLT
j_call: TRBJ2-4; v_call: TRBV6-2/TRBV6-3; cdr3_aa: ASSIGGAAKNIQY
j_call: TRBJ2-3; v_call: TRBV2; cdr3_aa: ASSDATSGRSTDTQY
j_call: TRBJ2-1; v_call: TRBV19; cdr3_aa: ASSGAPRGEQF
j_call: TRBJ2-5; v_call: TRBV9; cdr3_aa: ASSVAALQETQY
j_call: TRBJ1-3; v_call: TRBV28; cdr3_aa: ATDRGLSGNTIY
j_call: TRBJ2-4; v_call: TRBV15; cdr3_aa: ATSRNPASGSGKNIQY